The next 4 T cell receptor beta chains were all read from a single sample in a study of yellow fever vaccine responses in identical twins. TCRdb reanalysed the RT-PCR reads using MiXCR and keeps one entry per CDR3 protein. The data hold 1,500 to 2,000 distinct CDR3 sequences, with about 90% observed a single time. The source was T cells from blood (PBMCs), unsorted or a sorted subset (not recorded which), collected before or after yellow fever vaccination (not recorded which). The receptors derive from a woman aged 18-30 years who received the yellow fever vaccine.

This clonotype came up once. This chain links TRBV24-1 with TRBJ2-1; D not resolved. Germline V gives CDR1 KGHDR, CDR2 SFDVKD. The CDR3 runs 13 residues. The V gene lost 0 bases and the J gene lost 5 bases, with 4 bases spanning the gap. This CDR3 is CATSDLVDNEQFF. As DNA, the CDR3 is TGTGCCACCAGTGATTTGGTCGACAATGAGCAGTTCTTC.

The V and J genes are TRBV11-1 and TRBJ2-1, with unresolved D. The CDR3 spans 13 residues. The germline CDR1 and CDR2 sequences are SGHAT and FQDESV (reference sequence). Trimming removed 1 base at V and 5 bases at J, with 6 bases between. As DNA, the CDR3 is TGTGCCAGCAGCTTAGTCACAGACAATGAGCAGTTCTTC. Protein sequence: CASSLVTDNEQFF.

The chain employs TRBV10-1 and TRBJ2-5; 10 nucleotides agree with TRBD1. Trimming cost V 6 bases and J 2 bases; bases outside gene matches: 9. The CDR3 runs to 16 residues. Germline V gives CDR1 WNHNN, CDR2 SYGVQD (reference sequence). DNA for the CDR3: TGCGCCAGCAGCGGGGACAGGGGTGTCAAACAAGAGACCCAGTACTTC. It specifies CASSGDRGVKQETQYF.

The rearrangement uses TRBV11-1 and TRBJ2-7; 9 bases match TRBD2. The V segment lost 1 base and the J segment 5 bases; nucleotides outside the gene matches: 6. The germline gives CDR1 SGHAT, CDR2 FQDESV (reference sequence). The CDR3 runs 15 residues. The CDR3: CASSLGPGTSHEQYF. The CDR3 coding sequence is TGTGCCAGCAGCTTAGGGCCCGGGACTAGCCACGAGCAGTACTTC. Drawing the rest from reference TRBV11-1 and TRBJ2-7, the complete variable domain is EAEVAQSPRYKITEKSQAVAFWCDPISGHATLYWYRQILGQGPELLVQFQDESVVDDSQLPKDRFSAERLKGVDSTLKIQPAELGDSAMYLCASSLGPGTSHEQYFGPGTRLTVT.